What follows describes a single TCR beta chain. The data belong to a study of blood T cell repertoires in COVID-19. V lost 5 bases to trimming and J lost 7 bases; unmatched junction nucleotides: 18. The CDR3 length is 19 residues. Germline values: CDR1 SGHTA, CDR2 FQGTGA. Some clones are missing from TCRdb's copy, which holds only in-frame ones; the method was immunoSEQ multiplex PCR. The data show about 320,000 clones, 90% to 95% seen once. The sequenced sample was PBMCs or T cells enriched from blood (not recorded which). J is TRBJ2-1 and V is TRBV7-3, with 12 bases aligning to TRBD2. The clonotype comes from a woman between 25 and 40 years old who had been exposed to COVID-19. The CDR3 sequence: CASSPPDSSGGALVNEQFF. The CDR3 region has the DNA TGTGCCAGCAGCCCACCCGATTCTAGCGGGGGGGCTTTAGTTAATGAGCAGTTCTTC.